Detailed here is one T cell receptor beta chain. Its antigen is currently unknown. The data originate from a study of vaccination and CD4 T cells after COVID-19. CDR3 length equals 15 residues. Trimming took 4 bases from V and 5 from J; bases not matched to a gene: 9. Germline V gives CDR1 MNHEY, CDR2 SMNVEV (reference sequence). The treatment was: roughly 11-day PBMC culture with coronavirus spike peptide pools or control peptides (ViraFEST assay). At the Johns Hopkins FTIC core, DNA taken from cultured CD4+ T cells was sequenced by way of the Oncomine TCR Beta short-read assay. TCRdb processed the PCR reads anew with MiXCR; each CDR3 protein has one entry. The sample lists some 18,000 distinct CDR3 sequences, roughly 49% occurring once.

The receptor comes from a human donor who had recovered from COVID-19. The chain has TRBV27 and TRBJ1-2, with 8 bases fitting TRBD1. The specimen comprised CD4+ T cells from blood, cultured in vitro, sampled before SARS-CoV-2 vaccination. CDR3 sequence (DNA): TGTGCCAGCAGTTGGTCAGGGGGCGCGGGTTATGGCTACACCTTC. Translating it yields CASSWSGGAGYGYTF.